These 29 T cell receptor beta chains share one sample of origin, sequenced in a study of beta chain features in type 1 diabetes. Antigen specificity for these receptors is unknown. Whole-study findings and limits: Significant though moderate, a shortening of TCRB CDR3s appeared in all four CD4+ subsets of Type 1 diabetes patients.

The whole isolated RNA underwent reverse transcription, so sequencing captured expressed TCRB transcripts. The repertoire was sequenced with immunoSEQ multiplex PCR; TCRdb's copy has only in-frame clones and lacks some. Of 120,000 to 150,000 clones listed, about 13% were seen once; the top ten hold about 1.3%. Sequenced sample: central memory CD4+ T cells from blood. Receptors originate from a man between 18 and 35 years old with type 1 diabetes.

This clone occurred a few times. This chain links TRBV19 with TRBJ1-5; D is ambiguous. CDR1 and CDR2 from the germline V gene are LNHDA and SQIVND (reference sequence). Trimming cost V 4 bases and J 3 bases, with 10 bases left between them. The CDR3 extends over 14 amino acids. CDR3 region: CASSTTGPNQPQHF. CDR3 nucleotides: TGTGCCAGTAGTACCACCGGGCCCAATCAGCCCCAGCATTTT.

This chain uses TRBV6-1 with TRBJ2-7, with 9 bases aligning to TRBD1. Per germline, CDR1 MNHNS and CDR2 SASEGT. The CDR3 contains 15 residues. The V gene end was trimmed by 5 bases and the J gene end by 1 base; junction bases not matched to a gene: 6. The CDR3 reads CASSREGTGSYEQYF. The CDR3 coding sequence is TGTGCCAGCAGTAGGGAGGGGACAGGGTCCTACGAGCAGTACTTC.

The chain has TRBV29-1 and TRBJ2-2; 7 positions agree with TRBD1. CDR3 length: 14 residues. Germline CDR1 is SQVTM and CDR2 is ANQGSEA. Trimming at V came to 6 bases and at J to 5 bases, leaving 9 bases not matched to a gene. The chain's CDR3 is CSVNGQDLTGELFF. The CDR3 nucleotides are TGCAGCGTGAACGGACAGGACCTGACCGGGGAGCTGTTTTTT.

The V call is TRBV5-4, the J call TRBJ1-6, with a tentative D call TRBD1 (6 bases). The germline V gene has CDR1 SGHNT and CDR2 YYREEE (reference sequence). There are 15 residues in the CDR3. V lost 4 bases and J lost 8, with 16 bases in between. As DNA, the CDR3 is TGTGCCAGCAGCCTAAACAGGGACGCGTATTCACCCCTCCACTTT. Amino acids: CASSLNRDAYSPLHF.

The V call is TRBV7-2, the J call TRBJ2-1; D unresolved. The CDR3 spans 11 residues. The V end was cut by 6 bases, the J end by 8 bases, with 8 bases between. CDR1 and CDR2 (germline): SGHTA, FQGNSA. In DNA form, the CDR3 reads TGTGCCAGCAGTCCGGGCGATGAGCAGTTCTTC. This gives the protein CASSPGDEQFF.

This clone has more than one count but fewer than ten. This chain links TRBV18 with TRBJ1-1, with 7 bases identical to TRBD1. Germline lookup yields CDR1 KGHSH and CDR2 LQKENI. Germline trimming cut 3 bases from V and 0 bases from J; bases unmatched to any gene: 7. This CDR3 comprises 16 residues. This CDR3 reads CASSPSRTGVNTEAFF. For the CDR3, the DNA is TGTGCCAGCTCACCTTCGCGCACAGGGGTGAACACTGAAGCTTTCTTT.

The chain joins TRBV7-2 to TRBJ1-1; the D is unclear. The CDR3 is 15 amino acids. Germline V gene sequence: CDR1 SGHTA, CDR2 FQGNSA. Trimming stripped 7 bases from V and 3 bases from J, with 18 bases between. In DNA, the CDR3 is TGTGCCAGCACCGCGAGCCGGGGAATAGACACTGAAGCTTTCTTT. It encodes CASTASRGIDTEAFF.

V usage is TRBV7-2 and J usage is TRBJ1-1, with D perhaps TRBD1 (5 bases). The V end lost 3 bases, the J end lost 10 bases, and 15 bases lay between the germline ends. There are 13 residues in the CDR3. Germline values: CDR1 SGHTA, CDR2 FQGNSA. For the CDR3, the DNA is TGTGCCAGCAGCTTCCGGGGGAGGAGCGCAGCTTTCTTT. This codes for CASSFRGRSAAFF.

The CDR3 DNA follows: TGTGCCAGCAGCTTAGCAGGACCTACTTCACCCCTCCACTTT. Translation: CASSLAGPTSPLHF. V is TRBV7-9 and J is TRBJ1-6, with D unclear. The CDR3 covers 14 residues. Germline values: CDR1 SEHNR, CDR2 FQNEAQ (reference sequence). The V end lost 0 bases, the J end lost 9 bases, and 9 bases lay between the germline ends.

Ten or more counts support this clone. This chain's CDR3 is CAWRIPSSGANVLTF. Written as DNA, the CDR3 is TGTGCCTGGAGGATCCCGTCTTCAGGGGCCAACGTCCTGACTTTC. The chain joins TRBV30 to TRBJ2-6, with D uncertain. This CDR3 has 15 residues. Germline CDR1 is GTSNPN and CDR2 is SVGIG (reference sequence). Trimming removed 3 bases from V and 4 bases from J, with 13 bases in between.

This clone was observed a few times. CDR3 nucleotides: TGTGCCAGCAAAGTGACGTTTCTAGCCTACGAGCAGTACTTC. As protein: CASKVTFLAYEQYF. The chain carries TRBV2 and TRBJ2-7; D not resolved. This CDR3 region has 14 residues. The germline V and J ends were trimmed by 7 bases and 2 bases, with 15 bases remaining between them. Germline CDR1 is SNHLY and CDR2 is FYNNEI.

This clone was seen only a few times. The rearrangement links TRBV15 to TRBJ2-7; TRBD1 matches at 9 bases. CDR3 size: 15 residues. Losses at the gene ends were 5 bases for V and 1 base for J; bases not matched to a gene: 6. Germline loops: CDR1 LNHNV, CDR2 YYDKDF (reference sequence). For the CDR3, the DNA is TGTGCCACCAGCGCGGGACAGGGAATTTCCTACGAGCAGTACTTC. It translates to CATSAGQGISYEQYF.

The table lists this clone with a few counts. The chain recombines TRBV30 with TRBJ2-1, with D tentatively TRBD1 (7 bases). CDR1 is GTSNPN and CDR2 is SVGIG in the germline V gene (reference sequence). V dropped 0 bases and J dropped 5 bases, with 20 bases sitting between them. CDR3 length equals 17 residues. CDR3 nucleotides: TGTGCCTGGAGTGTACGCAGGGGGGCGTTAGAGGACAATGAGCAGTTCTTC. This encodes CAWSVRRGALEDNEQFF.

The CDR3 coding sequence is TGTGCCAGCAGCTCCCCGGGACAGGGACGCGAGCAGTACTTC. It specifies CASSSPGQGREQYF. The J gene is TRBJ2-5, the V gene TRBV7-9; 9 nucleotides align to TRBD1. The end of the DNA is better explained by TRBJ2-7, so the J call may be wrong. CDR3 size: 14 residues. Germline CDR1 SEHNR, CDR2 FQNEAQ (reference sequence).

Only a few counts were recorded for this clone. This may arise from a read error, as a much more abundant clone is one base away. In nucleotides, the CDR3 is TGTGCCAGCAGCGTGGGACCCGGGACTGGGGCCAACGTCCTGACTTTC. Protein product: CASSVGPGTGANVLTF. The rearrangement uses TRBV7-2 and TRBJ2-6; D may correspond to TRBD1 or TRBD2 (5 bases each). This CDR3 comprises 16 residues. Looked up from germline, CDR1 is SGHTA and CDR2 is FQGNSA. V was shortened by 5 bases and J by 2 bases, with 13 bases between the two germline ends. The full variable domain, in which reference TRBV7-2 and TRBJ2-6 provide the parts outside the CDR3, is GAGVSQSPSNKVTEKGKDVELRCDPISGHTALYWYRQSLGQGLEFLIYFQGNSAPDKSGLPSDRFSAERTGGSVSTLTIQRTQQEDSAVYLCASSVGPGTGANVLTFGAGSRLTVL.

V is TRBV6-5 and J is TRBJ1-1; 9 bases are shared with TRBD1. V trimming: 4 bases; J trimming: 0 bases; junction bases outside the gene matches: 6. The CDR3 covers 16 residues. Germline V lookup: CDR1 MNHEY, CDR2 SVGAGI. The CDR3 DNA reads TGTGCCAGCAGTTCCGGACAGGGGATGATGAACACTGAAGCTTTCTTT. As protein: CASSSGQGMMNTEAFF.

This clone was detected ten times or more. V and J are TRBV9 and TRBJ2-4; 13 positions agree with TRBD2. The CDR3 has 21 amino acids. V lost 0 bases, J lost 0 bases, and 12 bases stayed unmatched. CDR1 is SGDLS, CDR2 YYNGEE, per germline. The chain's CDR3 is CASSVGRGTSGAMLAKNIQYF. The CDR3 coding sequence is TGTGCCAGCAGCGTAGGGCGTGGGACTAGCGGGGCTATGCTAGCCAAAAACATTCAGTACTTC. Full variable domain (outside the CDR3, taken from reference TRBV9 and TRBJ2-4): DSGVTQTPKHLITATGQRVTLRCSPRSGDLSVYWYQQSLDQGLQFLIQYYNGEERAKGNILERFSAQQFPDLHSELNLSSLELGDSALYFCASSVGRGTSGAMLAKNIQYFGAGTRLSVL.

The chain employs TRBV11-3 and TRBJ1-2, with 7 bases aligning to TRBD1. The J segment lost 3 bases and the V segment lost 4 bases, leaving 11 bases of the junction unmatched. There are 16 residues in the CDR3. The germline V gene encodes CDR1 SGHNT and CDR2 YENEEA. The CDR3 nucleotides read TGTGCCAGCAGCTCTACAGGGGCGAATGGGGACTATGGCTACACCTTC. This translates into CASSSTGANGDYGYTF.

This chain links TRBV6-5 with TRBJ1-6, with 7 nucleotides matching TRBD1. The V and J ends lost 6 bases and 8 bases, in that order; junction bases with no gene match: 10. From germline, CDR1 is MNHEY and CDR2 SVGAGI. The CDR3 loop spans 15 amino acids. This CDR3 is CASSRSTGLYSPLHF. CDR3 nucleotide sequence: TGTGCCAGCAGCCGGTCGACAGGGTTATATTCACCCCTCCACTTT.

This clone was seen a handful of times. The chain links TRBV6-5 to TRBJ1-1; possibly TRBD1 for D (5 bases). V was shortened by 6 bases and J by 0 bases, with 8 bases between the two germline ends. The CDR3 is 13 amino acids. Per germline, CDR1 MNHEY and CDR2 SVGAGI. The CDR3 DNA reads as TGTGCCAGCAGCGAGACAGTGAACACTGAAGCTTTCTTT. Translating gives CASSETVNTEAFF.

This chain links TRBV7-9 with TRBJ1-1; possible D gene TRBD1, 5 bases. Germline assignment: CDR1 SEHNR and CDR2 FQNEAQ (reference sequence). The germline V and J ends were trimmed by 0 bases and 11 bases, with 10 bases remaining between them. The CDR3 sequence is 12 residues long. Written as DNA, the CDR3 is TGTGCCAGCAGCTTAGCTGGGACCCCCGCTTTCTTT. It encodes CASSLAGTPAFF.

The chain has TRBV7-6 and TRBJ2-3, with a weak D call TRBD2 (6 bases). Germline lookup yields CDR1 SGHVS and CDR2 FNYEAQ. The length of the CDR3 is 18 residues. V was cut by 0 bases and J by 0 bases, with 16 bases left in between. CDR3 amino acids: CASSLARGTLSSTDTQYF. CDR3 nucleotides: TGTGCCAGCAGCTTAGCCCGCGGGACCCTTTCTAGCACAGATACGCAGTATTTT.

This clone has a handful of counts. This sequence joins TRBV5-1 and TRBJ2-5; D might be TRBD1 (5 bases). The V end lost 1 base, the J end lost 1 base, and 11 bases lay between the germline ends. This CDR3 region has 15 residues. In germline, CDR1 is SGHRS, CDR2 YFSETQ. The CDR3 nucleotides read TGCGCCAGCAGCTTGTTGGGGCCAAGCCAAGAGACCCAGTACTTC. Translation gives CASSLLGPSQETQYF. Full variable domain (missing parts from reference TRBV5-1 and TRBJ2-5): KAGVTQTPRYLIKTRGQQVTLSCSPISGHRSVSWYQQTPGQGLQFLFEYFSETQRNKGNFPGRFSGRQFSNSRSEMNVSTLELGDSALYLCASSLLGPSQETQYFGPGTRLLVL.

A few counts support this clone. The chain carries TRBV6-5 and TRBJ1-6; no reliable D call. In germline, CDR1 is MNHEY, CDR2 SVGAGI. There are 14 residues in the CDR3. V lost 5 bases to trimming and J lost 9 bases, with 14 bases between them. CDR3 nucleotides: TGTGCCAGCAGTCCCTTAAAAGAGGGTTCACCCCTCCACTTT. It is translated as CASSPLKEGSPLHF.

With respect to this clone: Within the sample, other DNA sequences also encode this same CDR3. The CDR3 reads CASRRQGGGETQYF. CDR3 nucleotide sequence: TGTGCCAGCAGGAGACAGGGGGGTGGGGAGACCCAGTACTTC. The chain joins TRBV7-9 to TRBJ2-5; 9 nucleotides line up with TRBD1. The CDR3 has 14 residues. CDR1 and CDR2 (germline): SEHNR, FQNEAQ (reference sequence). Trimming removed 6 bases from V and 5 bases from J; junction bases left unmatched: 7.

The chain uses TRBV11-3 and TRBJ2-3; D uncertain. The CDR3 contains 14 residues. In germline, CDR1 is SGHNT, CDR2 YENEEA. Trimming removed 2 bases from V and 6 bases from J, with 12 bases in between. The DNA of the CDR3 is TGTGCCAGCAGCTTAACCTACATGGGGGATACGCAGTATTTT. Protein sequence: CASSLTYMGDTQYF. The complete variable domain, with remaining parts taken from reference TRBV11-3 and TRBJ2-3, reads EAGVVQSPRYKIIEKKQPVAFWCNPISGHNTLYWYLQNLGQGPELLIRYENEEAVDDSQLPKDRFSAERLKGVDSTLKIQPAELGDSAVYLCASSLTYMGDTQYFGPGTRLTVL.

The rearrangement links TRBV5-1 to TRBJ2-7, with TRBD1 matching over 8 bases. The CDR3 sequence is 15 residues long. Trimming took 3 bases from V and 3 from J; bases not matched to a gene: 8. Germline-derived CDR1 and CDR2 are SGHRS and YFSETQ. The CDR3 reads CASSSQKDRVYEQYF. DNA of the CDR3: TGCGCCAGCAGCTCTCAAAAGGACAGGGTCTACGAGCAGTACTTC. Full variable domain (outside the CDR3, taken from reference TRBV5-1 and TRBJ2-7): KAGVTQTPRYLIKTRGQQVTLSCSPISGHRSVSWYQQTPGQGLQFLFEYFSETQRNKGNFPGRFSGRQFSNSRSEMNVSTLELGDSALYLCASSSQKDRVYEQYFGPGTRLTVT.

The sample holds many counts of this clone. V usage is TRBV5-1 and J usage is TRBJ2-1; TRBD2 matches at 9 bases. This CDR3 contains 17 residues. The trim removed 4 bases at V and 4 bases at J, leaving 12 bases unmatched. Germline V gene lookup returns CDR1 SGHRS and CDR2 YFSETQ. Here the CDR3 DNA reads TGCGCCAGCAGCCTACTGGTAGCGGGGGATCAGTACAATGAGCAGTTCTTC. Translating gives CASSLLVAGDQYNEQFF.

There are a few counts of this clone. The CDR3 loop is CASSLARISLGYTF. CDR3 nucleotides: TGCGCCAGCAGCTTGGCCCGGATTTCCCTAGGCTACACCTTC. The chain employs TRBV5-1 and TRBJ1-2, with D unclear. The V end lost 0 bases, the J end lost 8 bases, and 14 bases lay between the germline ends. Germline CDR1 and CDR2: SGHRS and YFSETQ. The CDR3 has 14 amino acids.